One and the same sample provided the 21 T cell receptor beta chains below, sequenced in a study of CD8+CD57+ T cells in acquired aplastic anemia. Profiling that covered TCR beta VDJ and CDR3 relied on genomic DNA as its template. TCRdb ran MiXCR on the reads and lists one entry per CDR3 protein. The table includes hundreds of thousands of distinct CDR3 sequences, 60% to 80% detected once. Sequenced input: sorted CD4+, CD8+, or CD8+CD57+ T cells (not recorded which) from PBMCs. The receptors here all came from a human donor in good health, serving as a control.

This clonotype is a singleton in its sample. This CDR3 is missing its conserved last phenylalanine or tryptophan, likely due to a read error. The DNA is left out, because the CDR3 cannot be placed on it with certainty; the CDR3 is given as TCRdb lists it. The chain is built from TRBV7-7 and TRBJ1-1; the tabulated D call, TRBD1, remains unverified against the DNA. CDR1 is SSHAT, CDR2 FNYEAQ, per germline (reference sequence). The CDR3 comprises 13 residues, both ends counted. The CDR3 protein is CASSLGPGAGANV.

This clonotype was counted only a few times. This chain links TRBV29-1 with TRBJ2-7; D possibly matches TRBD1 or TRBD2 (5 bases each). The CDR3 loop spans 12 amino acids. Trimming removed 7 bases from V and 4 bases from J, with 14 bases in between. From germline, CDR1 is SQVTM and CDR2 ANQGSEA. The CDR3 DNA follows: TGCAGCGCGGGGCCGGATAAATACGAGCAGTACTTC. It encodes CSAGPDKYEQYF.

This clonotype was seen ten or more times. V is TRBV20-1 and J is TRBJ2-2, with 7 bases that match TRBD2. The length of the CDR3 is 16 residues. The J segment lost 3 bases and the V segment lost 2 bases, leaving 9 bases of the junction unmatched. Germline CDR1 DFQATT, CDR2 SNEGSKA (reference sequence). The CDR3 DNA is TGCAGTGCTAGATCTTCCGGACTAGAATACACCGGGGAGCTGTTTTTT. Residues: CSARSSGLEYTGELFF.

This rearrangement joins TRBV7-2 to TRBJ1-2; D may be TRBD1 (5 bases). Trimming shortened V by 4 bases and J by 14 bases, and 23 bases separated the two germline ends. The CDR3 extends over 14 amino acids. In germline, CDR1 is SGHTA, CDR2 FQGNSA. The CDR3: CASSSSFFLAGGTF. DNA for the CDR3: TGTGCCAGCAGCTCCTCCTTCTTCCTAGCGGGGGGGACCTTC.

About this clonotype: Given the absence of the conserved phenylalanine or tryptophan at the CDR3 end, a read error is likely. Because the CDR3's place on the DNA is in doubt, the DNA is left out and the CDR3 is given as listed by TCRdb. This rearrangement joins TRBV9 to TRBJ2-5. Germline loops: CDR1 SGDLS, CDR2 YYNGEE. Both ends counted, the CDR3 spans 11 residues. The CDR3 sequence is CASSSHGALNY.

This clonotype was counted many times. The chain carries TRBV4-3 and TRBJ1-5, with D unclear. V lost 1 base, J lost 5 bases, and 6 bases lay in between. The CDR3 covers 13 residues. In germline, CDR1 is LGHNA, CDR2 YSLEER. The CDR3 region is CASSQALDQPQHF. CDR3 DNA: TGCGCCAGCAGCCAAGCTCTGGATCAGCCCCAGCATTTT.

This clonotype was detected only a few times. The chain uses TRBV12-5 and TRBJ1-2; TRBD1 is a possible D gene (6 bases). CDR3 size: 13 residues. CDR1 and CDR2 from the germline V gene are LGHNT and FRNRAP. V shed 3 bases and J shed 5 bases, with 10 bases lying between them. The CDR3 reads CASGLTGSYGYTF. For the CDR3, the DNA is TGTGCTAGTGGTTTAACAGGGTCTTATGGCTACACCTTC. The entire variable domain, with the rest obtained from reference TRBV12-5 and TRBJ1-2, is as follows: DARVTQTPRHKVTEMGQEVTMRCQPILGHNTVFWYRQTMMQGLELLAYFRNRAPLDDSGMPKDRFSAEMPDATLATLKIQPSEPRDSAVYFCASGLTGSYGYTFGSGTRLTVV.

The chain is built from TRBV29-1 and TRBJ2-7; D uncertain. Trimming cost V 7 bases and J 9 bases, with 16 bases left between them. The CDR3 loop spans 11 amino acids. Germline CDR1 and CDR2: SQVTM and ANQGSEA. CDR3 DNA sequence: TGCAGCGCTCGCGAGGCCTTTCGGCAGTACTTC. Its protein product is CSAREAFRQYF.

This clonotype was found many times. This chain joins TRBV12-3 or TRBV12-4 and TRBJ2-1; D is undetermined. This CDR3 has 11 residues. Between the trimmed V and J ends, which lost 5 bases and 9 bases, there was a span of 8 bases. CDR3 protein: CASSRRFEQFF. The DNA of the CDR3 is TGTGCCAGCAGTCGACGGTTTGAGCAGTTCTTC.

This clonotype was counted once. As the CDR3 is not closed by the conserved phenylalanine or tryptophan, this likely results from a read error. V is TRBV2 and J is TRBJ1-5; a weak D match, TRBD1 (5 bases). V was pared by 6 bases and J by 0 bases, with 15 bases between. The CDR3 is 16 amino acids. Germline V CDR1 and CDR2: SNHLY, FYNNEI. As DNA, the CDR3 is TGTGCCAGCAGGAAAGAGGGGACTTATAGCAATCAGCCCCAGCATGGT. Translation: CASRKEGTYSNQPQHG.

To note about this clonotype: Its ends do not fully match the called genes, so a read error is possible. This sequence joins TRBV10-1 and TRBJ2-7; no clear D gene. Germline CDR1 and CDR2: WNHNN and SYGVQD (reference sequence). The CDR3 covers 12 residues. For the CDR3, the DNA is TGCGCTAGCAGCAGAGACTCCTACGAGCAGTGCTTC. Protein: CASSRDSYEQCF.

The V call is TRBV7-2, the J call TRBJ2-3; a possible D gene is TRBD2 (5 bases). This CDR3 is 12 amino acids long. Germline-derived CDR1 and CDR2 are SGHTA and FQGNSA. Trimming removed 7 bases at V and 5 bases at J, with 10 bases between. The CDR3 reads CASTRRRDTQYF. The CDR3 region has the DNA TGTGCCAGCACCCGGAGGCGAGATACGCAGTATTTT. The full variable domain, in which reference TRBV7-2 and TRBJ2-3 provide the parts outside the CDR3, is GAGVSQSPSNKVTEKGKDVELRCDPISGHTALYWYRQSLGQGLEFLIYFQGNSAPDKSGLPSDRFSAERTGGSVSTLTIQRTQQEDSAVYLCASTRRRDTQYFGPGTRLTVL.

This clonotype showed up just once. This sequence joins TRBV19 and TRBJ2-3; 10 bases line up with TRBD2. The V segment lost 5 bases and the J segment 1 base; nucleotides outside the gene matches: 6. The CDR3 spans 16 residues. Germline CDR1 reads LNHDA; CDR2 reads SQIVND (reference sequence). CDR3 DNA sequence: TGTGCCAGTAGTGGGCGGACTAGCGGTGGCACAGATACGCAGTATTTT. It specifies CASSGRTSGGTDTQYF. The whole variable domain, remainder taken from reference TRBV19 and TRBJ2-3, is DGGITQSPKYLFRKEGQNVTLSCEQNLNHDAMYWYRQDPGQGLRLIYYSQIVNDFQKGDIAEGYSVSREKKESFPLTVTSAQKNPTAFYLCASSGRTSGGTDTQYFGPGTRLTVL.

Worth noting for this clonotype: At one end, the junction sequence differs from germline, possibly due to a read error. The CDR3 nucleotides read TGTGCCAGCAGCTTACAGCTGAAGACTGAAGCTTTCTTT. Amino acid sequence: CASSLQLKTEAFF. This chain joins TRBV5-1 and TRBJ1-1; D ambiguous. This CDR3 comprises 13 residues. Germline CDR1 SGHRS, CDR2 YFSETQ.

On this clonotype: A read error is possible here, since a much larger clone lies one base away. The chain is built from TRBV29-1 and TRBJ1-6, with unresolved D. V lost 6 bases and J lost 11, with 17 bases in between. Per the germline V gene, CDR1 is SQVTM and CDR2 is ANQGSEA. The CDR3 runs to 13 residues. CDR3 sequence: CSVYLTGGPPLHF. The CDR3 nucleotides read TGCAGCGTCTACTTAACGGGAGGTCCACCCCTCCACTTT. The variable domain in full, completed from reference TRBV29-1 and TRBJ1-6, reads SAVISQKPSRDICQRGTSLTIQCQVDSQVTMMFWYRQQPGQSLTLIATANQGSEATYESGFVIDKFPISRPNLTFSTLTVSNMSPEDSSIYLCSVYLTGGPPLHFGNGTRLTVT.

The chain joins TRBV9 to TRBJ1-5; D is uncertain. Trimming pared 5 bases from V and 11 bases from J, leaving 11 bases between. This CDR3 spans 11 amino acids. Germline V gives CDR1 SGDLS, CDR2 YYNGEE. The CDR3: CASSMNRAQHF. The CDR3 DNA reads TGTGCCAGCAGTATGAATCGGGCCCAGCATTTT.

In regard to this clonotype: Just one base apart from a much larger clone, this may be a read error. The gene calls are TRBV7-2 and TRBJ1-2; 9 bases are a match to TRBD1. From germline, CDR1 is SGHTA and CDR2 FQGNSA. This CDR3 contains 15 residues. V lost 3 bases to trimming and J lost 4 bases; unmatched junction nucleotides: 6. CDR3: CASSLGDRGFYGYTF. CDR3 nucleotide sequence: TGTGCCAGCAGCTTGGGAGACAGGGGGTTCTATGGCTACACCTTC. The full variable domain, rest sourced from reference TRBV7-2 and TRBJ1-2, is GAGVSQSPSNKVTEKGKDVELRCDPISGHTALYWYRQSLGQGLEFLIYFQGNSAPDKSGLPSDRFSAERTGGSVSTLTIQRTQQEDSAVYLCASSLGDRGFYGYTFGSGTRLTVV.

There are many counts of this clonotype. The chain links TRBV4-1 to TRBJ1-5; no reliable D call. CDR1 and CDR2 (germline): MGHRA, YSYEKL. This CDR3 spans 16 amino acids. Trimming removed 1 base from V and 5 bases from J, with 15 bases in between. CDR3 residues: CASSQGGSGYDQPQHF. The CDR3 DNA is TGCGCCAGCAGCCAAGGAGGGTCGGGGTACGATCAGCCCCAGCATTTT.

With respect to this clonotype: The conserved final phenylalanine or tryptophan is absent from the CDR3, which likely points to a read error. It is unclear where the CDR3 begins or ends on the DNA, so no DNA is shown, and the CDR3 is as TCRdb lists it. This CDR3 is CAISGRRRKETQTL. This chain joins TRBV10-3 and TRBJ2-5. CDR1 is ENHRY and CDR2 is SYGVKD in the germline V gene. The CDR3 is 14 residues long, counting both termini.

A remark on this clonotype: The junction departs from germline at one end; a sequencing error may be responsible. The chain uses TRBV9 and TRBJ2-5, with D unresolved. CDR1 is SGDLS, CDR2 YYNGEE, per germline. CDR3 length equals 14 residues. CDR3 loop: CASSSRQPNTGEHF. DNA of the CDR3: TGTGCCAGCAGTTCGAGGCAACCAAACACCGGCGAGCACTTC.

The V and J genes are TRBV20-1 and TRBJ1-2; D call uncertain. This CDR3 has 15 residues. Trimming removed 0 bases at V and 0 bases at J, with 11 bases between. The germline gives CDR1 DFQATT, CDR2 SNEGSKA (reference sequence). The CDR3 bases are TGCAGTGCTAGAGATCCCCAGAGTGCTAACTATGGCTACACCTTC. It codes for CSARDPQSANYGYTF.